The rows below give T cell receptor beta chains drawn from one sample of a study of Graves' ophthalmopathy and Graves' hyperthyroidism. TCRdb fed the multiplex PCR reads into MiXCR, producing one record per CDR3 protein. The sample includes 360,000 or so distinct CDR3 sequences, 15% to 20% of them seen just once. The sample consisted of peripheral blood. The receptors here all came from a woman aged 18-35 years with Graves' ophthalmopathy. CDR3s include the opening cysteine and the closing phenylalanine or tryptophan. The order of the fields is CDR3 DNA, CDR3 protein, clone size, D gene, J gene, V gene. The D gene is left open where the match is weak. Size tells how often a clone was seen (once, few, many) or the class of an expanded clone, and some rows leave it out.

cdr3_nt: TGTGCCAGCAGGAGCCGTCAAGCGGACGGAGAGACCCAGTACTTC
cdr3_aa: CASRSRQADGETQYF
clone_size: many
d_call: NA
j_call: TRBJ2-5
v_call: TRBV7-2

cdr3_nt: TGCAGTGCTAGACCTGACAGTTTAACCGGGGAGCTGTTTTTT
cdr3_aa: CSARPDSLTGELFF
clone_size: NA
d_call: NA
j_call: TRBJ2-2
v_call: TRBV20-1

cdr3_nt: TGTGCCAGCTACGACCAGCTCGACGCCTACGAGCAGTACTTC
cdr3_aa: CASYDQLDAYEQYF
clone_size: NA
d_call: NA
j_call: TRBJ2-7
v_call: TRBV28

cdr3_nt: TGTGCCAGCAGTGACTCAGCTTTGGGACAGGAAAATTCACCCCTCCACTTT
cdr3_aa: CASSDSALGQENSPLHF
clone_size: many
d_call: TRBD1
j_call: TRBJ1-6
v_call: TRBV6-4

cdr3_nt: TGTGCCAGCAGCTTGGGGTGGCAGGGGGCAGAGACCCAGTACTTC
cdr3_aa: CASSLGWQGAETQYF
clone_size: NA
d_call: TRBD1
j_call: TRBJ2-5
v_call: TRBV6-1

cdr3_nt: TGTGCCAGCAGGGATAGGGCTAGCGGGAGCTACGAGCAGTACTTC
cdr3_aa: CASRDRASGSYEQYF
clone_size: many
d_call: TRBD2
j_call: TRBJ2-7
v_call: TRBV28

cdr3_nt: TGTGCCAGCAGCCCTAGGAGGAAAGAGACCCAGTACTTC
cdr3_aa: CASSPRRKETQYF
clone_size: many
d_call: NA
j_call: TRBJ2-5
v_call: TRBV28

cdr3_nt: TGTGCCAGCAGTTTAGCGCTCGGGGGGACGGGCAATCAGCCCCAGCATTTT
cdr3_aa: CASSLALGGTGNQPQHF
clone_size: many
d_call: NA
j_call: TRBJ1-5
v_call: TRBV12-3/TRBV12-4

cdr3_nt: TGTGCCAGCAACTTGGGCGGGGTCGCCTACGAGCAGTACTTC
cdr3_aa: CASNLGGVAYEQYF
clone_size: NA
d_call: NA
j_call: TRBJ2-7
v_call: TRBV6-2/TRBV6-3

cdr3_nt: TGTGCCTGGAGTGTGAGGGTGGCCGAAGCTTTCTTT
cdr3_aa: CAWSVRVAEAFF
clone_size: many
d_call: NA
j_call: TRBJ1-1
v_call: TRBV30

cdr3_nt: TGTGCCACCAGCCAAAAGACAGGGGGCTACAGCAATCAGCCCCAGCATTTT
cdr3_aa: CATSQKTGGYSNQPQHF
clone_size: many
d_call: TRBD1
j_call: TRBJ1-5
v_call: TRBV15

cdr3_nt: TGTGCCTGGAGTAGGAGCTCTGGAAACACCATATATTTT
cdr3_aa: CAWSRSSGNTIYF
clone_size: many
d_call: NA
j_call: TRBJ1-3
v_call: TRBV30

cdr3_nt: TGTGCCAGCAGCTTAGACCCCCCGGGACGGGGTATGAACACTGAAGCTTTCTTT
cdr3_aa: CASSLDPPGRGMNTEAFF
clone_size: many
d_call: NA
j_call: TRBJ1-1
v_call: TRBV7-3

cdr3_nt: TGTGCCAGCAGCTTGCACGAACTCTACGAGCAGTACTTC
cdr3_aa: CASSLHELYEQYF
clone_size: many
d_call: NA
j_call: TRBJ2-7
v_call: TRBV7-8

cdr3_nt: TGTGCCACCAGTGATTTTTCGGAAGGGGCAGGGGGACGGGAGACCCAGTACTTC
cdr3_aa: CATSDFSEGAGGRETQYF
clone_size: NA
d_call: TRBD1
j_call: TRBJ2-5
v_call: TRBV24-1

cdr3_nt: TGTGCCAGCAGTCTCGGACCGCTCTCTGGAAACACCATATATTTT
cdr3_aa: CASSLGPLSGNTIYF
clone_size: many
d_call: NA
j_call: TRBJ1-3
v_call: TRBV6-5

cdr3_nt: TGTGCCAGCAGGGAAAATAGCGGGAGGGCCTACGAGCAGTACTTC
cdr3_aa: CASRENSGRAYEQYF
clone_size: many
d_call: TRBD2
j_call: TRBJ2-7
v_call: TRBV2

cdr3_nt: TGTGCCAGCAGCGTAGGGGTGGAGCCCTACGAGCAGTACTTC
cdr3_aa: CASSVGVEPYEQYF
clone_size: many
d_call: NA
j_call: TRBJ2-7
v_call: TRBV9

cdr3_nt: TGCGCCAACAGTGAAGGCGAGCGGGAGGTCGGGGAGCTGTTTTTT
cdr3_aa: CANSEGEREVGELFF
clone_size: many
d_call: TRBD2
j_call: TRBJ2-2
v_call: TRBV10-1

cdr3_nt: TGTGCCACCAGTGATTTAGGGACTAGCGGTAATGAGCAGTTCTTC
cdr3_aa: CATSDLGTSGNEQFF
clone_size: NA
d_call: TRBD2
j_call: TRBJ2-1
v_call: TRBV24-1

cdr3_nt: TGTGCCAGCAGTGAAACGAATAAGAACACTGAAGCTTTCTTT
cdr3_aa: CASSETNKNTEAFF
clone_size: many
d_call: NA
j_call: TRBJ1-1
v_call: TRBV25-1

cdr3_nt: TGTGCCATCAGTGGGGAGTACAATCAGCCCCAGCATTTT
cdr3_aa: CAISGEYNQPQHF
clone_size: many
d_call: NA
j_call: TRBJ1-5
v_call: TRBV10-3

cdr3_nt: TGTGCCAGCAGCTTATATCCCCGCCAGGGTGAGACCCAGTACTTC
cdr3_aa: CASSLYPRQGETQYF
clone_size: many
d_call: NA
j_call: TRBJ2-5
v_call: TRBV7-3

cdr3_nt: TGTGCCAGCATCCCAGAGAGGGATACTGAAGCTTTCTTT
cdr3_aa: CASIPERDTEAFF
clone_size: many
d_call: NA
j_call: TRBJ1-1
v_call: TRBV2

cdr3_nt: TGTGCCAGCAGCCGAACCCAGGGAGGTAGGAACTATGGCTACACCTTC
cdr3_aa: CASSRTQGGRNYGYTF
clone_size: NA
d_call: NA
j_call: TRBJ1-2
v_call: TRBV12-3/TRBV12-4

cdr3_nt: TGTGCTAGCAGCTTAAAGTTTGCCGAGCGGGAGACCACCGGGGAGCTGTTTTTT
cdr3_aa: CASSLKFAERETTGELFF
clone_size: many
d_call: TRBD2
j_call: TRBJ2-2
v_call: TRBV7-7

cdr3_nt: TGTGCCAGCACCGTCGGGACCTATTCGTTTAACTATGGCTACACCTTC
cdr3_aa: CASTVGTYSFNYGYTF
clone_size: many
d_call: NA
j_call: TRBJ1-2
v_call: TRBV28

cdr3_nt: TGCAGTGGCAGACTAGCGGAAGAGACCCAGTACTTC
cdr3_aa: CSGRLAEETQYF
clone_size: NA
d_call: TRBD2
j_call: TRBJ2-5
v_call: TRBV20-1

cdr3_nt: TGTGCCAGTACCAGACCCGGGACAGGGGCCCGTCAGCATTTT
cdr3_aa: CASTRPGTGARQHF
clone_size: few
d_call: TRBD1
j_call: TRBJ1-5
v_call: TRBV19

cdr3_nt: TGTGCCAGCAGCTTAGCGAGGGGGTTAAACACCGGGGAGCTGTTTTTT
cdr3_aa: CASSLARGLNTGELFF
clone_size: many
d_call: NA
j_call: TRBJ2-2
v_call: TRBV7-2

cdr3_nt: TGTGCCAGCAGTCTACCCCCCGGTGGGTCCTCCTACGAGCAGTACTTC
cdr3_aa: CASSLPPGGSSYEQYF
clone_size: NA
d_call: NA
j_call: TRBJ2-7
v_call: TRBV2

cdr3_nt: TGTGCCAGTAGTATCCGCACAGTAGTCTTC
cdr3_aa: CASSIRTVVF
clone_size: many
d_call: NA
j_call: TRBJ2-7
v_call: TRBV19

cdr3_nt: TGTGCCAGCAGCTCTTCCGGGACACTACAAGAGACCCAGTACTTC
cdr3_aa: CASSSSGTLQETQYF
clone_size: many
d_call: NA
j_call: TRBJ2-5
v_call: TRBV7-9

cdr3_nt: TGTGCCAGCAGCTCCCAACAGGGAGGAGCTTACGAGCAGTACTTC
cdr3_aa: CASSSQQGGAYEQYF
clone_size: many
d_call: NA
j_call: TRBJ2-7
v_call: TRBV7-2

cdr3_nt: TGCGCCAGCAGCTTCAAGGACGAGCAGTACTTC
cdr3_aa: CASSFKDEQYF
clone_size: many
d_call: NA
j_call: TRBJ2-7
v_call: TRBV5-1

cdr3_nt: TGCGCCAGCAGCTTTGGTTTGGATGGGAGGGGGACTGAAGCTTTCTTT
cdr3_aa: CASSFGLDGRGTEAFF
clone_size: many
d_call: NA
j_call: TRBJ1-1
v_call: TRBV5-1

cdr3_nt: TGTGCCAGCTCACCCCCCGGACTAGCGGGAGTGGAAGAGCAGTACTTC
cdr3_aa: CASSPPGLAGVEEQYF
clone_size: many
d_call: TRBD2
j_call: TRBJ2-7
v_call: TRBV18

cdr3_nt: TGTGCCAGTAGTATGGGGTCCAGGGACGCGCCGGGACAGGCCTACTTC
cdr3_aa: CASSMGSRDAPGQAYF
clone_size: many
d_call: TRBD1
j_call: TRBJ2-7
v_call: TRBV19

cdr3_nt: TGTGCCAGCAGTTACCGGGGAGGGCCGGCCGAGCAGTACTTC
cdr3_aa: CASSYRGGPAEQYF
clone_size: NA
d_call: TRBD2
j_call: TRBJ2-7
v_call: TRBV27

cdr3_nt: TGCAGTGCTAGTTATCTAGCGGGACTCTACGAGCAGTACTTC
cdr3_aa: CSASYLAGLYEQYF
clone_size: NA
d_call: TRBD2
j_call: TRBJ2-7
v_call: TRBV20-1

cdr3_nt: TGTGCCAGCAGGGACAGATCGAGCACTGAAGCTTTCTTT
cdr3_aa: CASRDRSSTEAFF
clone_size: many
d_call: NA
j_call: TRBJ1-1
v_call: TRBV6-2/TRBV6-3

cdr3_nt: TGTGCCTGGAGTGTTCAAAAGACCTACGAGCAGTACTTC
cdr3_aa: CAWSVQKTYEQYF
clone_size: many
d_call: NA
j_call: TRBJ2-7
v_call: TRBV30

cdr3_nt: TGTGCCAGCAGCACAAACGTTCAACCCGGGGAGCTGTTTTTT
cdr3_aa: CASSTNVQPGELFF
clone_size: many
d_call: NA
j_call: TRBJ2-2
v_call: TRBV28

cdr3_nt: TGTGCCAGCAGCGTACTGGAGTACAATGAGCAGTTCTTC
cdr3_aa: CASSVLEYNEQFF
clone_size: many
d_call: NA
j_call: TRBJ2-1
v_call: TRBV9

cdr3_nt: TGTGCCAGCAGCTCAGACTACACTGAAGCTTTCTTT
cdr3_aa: CASSSDYTEAFF
clone_size: NA
d_call: NA
j_call: TRBJ1-1
v_call: TRBV7-2

cdr3_nt: TGTGCCAGCAGCCACCGAGACAGGGACTACGAGCAGTACTTC
cdr3_aa: CASSHRDRDYEQYF
clone_size: many
d_call: TRBD1
j_call: TRBJ2-7
v_call: TRBV4-2

cdr3_nt: TGTGCCAGCAGGACCGGGACGCAGCTCATGAACACTGAAGCTTTCTTT
cdr3_aa: CASRTGTQLMNTEAFF
clone_size: NA
d_call: NA
j_call: TRBJ1-1
v_call: TRBV6-2/TRBV6-3

cdr3_nt: TGTGCCAGCAGTTTTGAGGGAGGTGAAGAGACCCAGTACTTC
cdr3_aa: CASSFEGGEETQYF
clone_size: many
d_call: NA
j_call: TRBJ2-5
v_call: TRBV12-3/TRBV12-4

cdr3_nt: TGTGCTAGTGGTTTCTCCGCCGGGACAGGGGACACCTACGAGCAGTACTTC
cdr3_aa: CASGFSAGTGDTYEQYF
clone_size: NA
d_call: TRBD1
j_call: TRBJ2-7
v_call: TRBV12-5

cdr3_nt: TGTGCCAGCAGGGGGACAGGGTTACCGGACGAGCAGTACTTC
cdr3_aa: CASRGTGLPDEQYF
clone_size: many
d_call: TRBD1
j_call: TRBJ2-7
v_call: TRBV27

cdr3_nt: TGTGCCAGTAGTATATTCGGGGAAACCTATGGCTACACCTTC
cdr3_aa: CASSIFGETYGYTF
clone_size: many
d_call: NA
j_call: TRBJ1-2
v_call: TRBV19

cdr3_nt: TGTGCCAGCAGCGGGACAGAGAACACTGAAGCTTTCTTT
cdr3_aa: CASSGTENTEAFF
clone_size: many
d_call: TRBD1
j_call: TRBJ1-1
v_call: TRBV18

cdr3_nt: TGTGCCAGCAGCGGCGACAGCTTGAACACTGAAGCTTTCTTT
cdr3_aa: CASSGDSLNTEAFF
clone_size: many
d_call: NA
j_call: TRBJ1-1
v_call: TRBV9

cdr3_nt: TGTGCCAGCAGCTCCTACAGAGACTCCTACACCTTC
cdr3_aa: CASSSYRDSYTF
clone_size: NA
d_call: NA
j_call: TRBJ1-2
v_call: TRBV7-8

cdr3_nt: TGTGCCAGCAGTGAATTGGGGCCAGGCTATGGCTACACCTTC
cdr3_aa: CASSELGPGYGYTF
clone_size: many
d_call: NA
j_call: TRBJ1-2
v_call: TRBV25-1

cdr3_nt: TGTGCCAGCAGCCGCGGGGGGGGAGAAACTGAAGCTTTCTTT
cdr3_aa: CASSRGGGETEAFF
clone_size: NA
d_call: NA
j_call: TRBJ1-1
v_call: TRBV5-4

cdr3_nt: TGTGCCAGCAATCAACTCGGCGGAGAGACCCAGTACTTC
cdr3_aa: CASNQLGGETQYF
clone_size: many
d_call: NA
j_call: TRBJ2-5
v_call: TRBV6-2/TRBV6-3